This T cell receptor (beta chain) is drawn from a study of T cell responses to AZD1222 COVID-19 vaccine. The repertoire was sequenced with immunoSEQ multiplex PCR; TCRdb's copy has only in-frame clones and lacks some. The table lists 150,000 to 200,000 clones, 90% to 95% of them singletons. This clone came up once. Deletions cut 3 bases from V and 3 bases from J, with 15 bases between. Germline V CDR1 and CDR2: SGHRS, YFSETQ. The CDR3 has 15 amino acids. The chain has TRBV5-1 and TRBJ1-1, with D perhaps matching TRBD1 (5 bases). The sequence came from an adult in good health. The sample was peripheral blood, taken on day 0 of AZD1222 vaccination. The CDR3 nucleotides read TGCGCCAGCAGCTCCGGTGACAGTTATCACACTGAAGCTTTCTTT. This codes for CASSSGDSYHTEAFF.